The T cell receptor (beta chain) under discussion was sequenced for a study of response to subunit inactivated influenza vaccine. The CDR3 loop spans 14 amino acids. V was cut by 3 bases and J by 3 bases, with 10 bases left in between. The V gene's germline CDR1 is LGHDT and CDR2 YNNKEL (reference sequence). TCRdb called the RT-PCR reads again in MiXCR, with one record for every CDR3 protein. The sample has more than 550,000 distinct CDR3 sequences; approximately 12% are singletons. Material: PBMCs from blood, obtained on the day of vaccination. The clonotype was recovered from a man aged 50 or older who received an inactivated influenza vaccine. This sequence joins TRBV3-1 and TRBJ2-3; D gene ambiguous. CDR3 in DNA: TGTGCCAGCAGCCAGAATCCGGGTACAGATACGCAGTATTTT. The encoded protein is CASSQNPGTDTQYF.